This entry features one TCR beta chain sequence. Deletions cut 4 bases from V and 0 bases from J, with 14 bases between. Germline-derived CDR1 and CDR2 are SGDLS and YYNGEE. The CDR3 spans 16 residues. This specimen comes from a study of T-cell memory formation after mild COVID-19. Each CDR3 protein gets one entry after TCRdb re-called the 5' RACE reads with MiXCR. The table shows about half a million distinct CDR3 sequences, with around a sixth occurring only once. Sequenced sample: PBMCs or a T cell subset sorted from them (not recorded which). This clonotype originated in an adult woman who had mild COVID-19 (a few samples of this study predate the infection). Cell type and time point are not known. V gene TRBV9 combines with J gene TRBJ1-5, with a possible D match to TRBD1 (6 bases). CDR3 residues: CASSPDTGNSNQPQHF. The CDR3 region has the DNA TGTGCCAGCAGCCCCGATACAGGGAATAGCAATCAGCCCCAGCATTTT.